What follows is one TCR beta chain and its context. Its antigen is currently unknown. CDR1 is SGHVS, CDR2 FQNEAQ, per germline. V dropped 1 base and J dropped 0; count of bases not matched to a gene: 5. This CDR3 is 16 amino acids long. This record belongs to a study of shared clonotypes between healthy human individuals. Broader study findings: When compared with the clonotypes that were shared by all four sorted-subset donors, the non-shared clonotypes turned out to have lower generation probabilities. Naive subsets usually exceeded memory subsets in estimated richness.

Clones were read by immunoSEQ multiplex PCR, and TCRdb kept only the in-frame ones, dropping some. The sample records 850,000 to 1,200,000 clones, roughly 80% being singletons. The sample taken for sequencing was memory CD4+ T cells sorted from blood. The subset denotes: CD45RA-negative fraction. The V call is TRBV7-8, the J call TRBJ1-1; 7 bases are a match to TRBD1. The TCR originated in a man between 18 and 29 years old in good health. The CDR3 DNA reads as TGTGCCAGCAGCTTAGGCCTGACAGGGTTGAACACTGAAGCTTTCTTT. Amino acid sequence: CASSLGLTGLNTEAFF.